Listed below are T cell receptor beta chains from one sample, sequenced in a study of CD8 T cells in Susac syndrome. Via MiXCR, TCRdb re-called the immunoSEQ multiplex PCR reads, giving one row per CDR3 protein. Of about 200,000 distinct CDR3 sequences in the sample, 95% were seen once. The specimen sequenced was CD4+ T cells from PBMCs. The receptors were sampled from a human donor in good health. Both conserved end residues are part of each CDR3. The D gene is left open where the match is weak. Only part of the rows carry a size: once, few, many, or a class if the clone is expanded.

NA,TRBJ1-1,TRBV29-1,NA,CSGGENTEAFF,TGCAGCGGCGGGGAGAACACTGAAGCTTTCTTT
NA,TRBJ2-3,TRBV25-1,TRBD1,CASSMGQRLDTQYF,TGTGCCAGCAGTATGGGACAGAGGCTAGATACGCAGTATTTT
NA,TRBJ2-5,TRBV20-1,TRBD2,CSARSSGRDETQYF,TGCAGTGCTAGGTCTAGCGGGAGGGATGAGACCCAGTACTTC
NA,TRBJ1-5,TRBV5-1,NA,CASSAGTGNQPQHF,TGCGCCAGCAGCGCGGGGACGGGCAATCAGCCCCAGCATTTT
NA,TRBJ1-1,TRBV4-1,TRBD1,CASSQPRQGVNTEAFF,TGCGCCAGCAGCCAGCCTAGACAGGGGGTGAACACTGAAGCTTTCTTT
NA,TRBJ2-1,TRBV7-2,NA,CASSRGWSLSYNEQFF,TGTGCCAGCAGCCGGGGCTGGAGCCTCTCCTACAATGAGCAGTTCTTC
NA,TRBJ1-5,TRBV12-3/TRBV12-4,NA,CASSETGMKEPQHF,TGTGCCAGCAGTGAAACAGGGATGAAGGAGCCCCAGCATTTT
NA,TRBJ2-3,TRBV20-1,NA,CSASPRDTQYF,TGCAGTGCTAGCCCGCGGGATACGCAGTATTTT
once,TRBJ2-4,TRBV9,NA,CASSVGNPGNIQYF,TGTGCCAGCAGCGTCGGTAACCCGGGGAACATTCAGTACTTC
NA,TRBJ2-3,TRBV12-3/TRBV12-4,NA,CASSSVNTDTQYF,TGTGCCAGCAGTTCGGTGAACACAGATACGCAGTATTTT
NA,TRBJ1-2,TRBV4-3,NA,CASSQAGTYGYTF,TGCGCCAGCAGCCAAGCAGGGACCTATGGCTACACCTTC
NA,TRBJ2-1,TRBV14,NA,CASSHTGEAEQFF,TGTGCCAGCAGTCACACAGGGGAGGCTGAGCAGTTCTTC
NA,TRBJ2-1,TRBV6-1,TRBD2,CASRLIHDGVAGQEYEQFF,TGTGCCAGCAGGCTAATCCACGACGGGGTAGCGGGCCAGGAGTATGAGCAGTTCTTC
NA,TRBJ1-4,TRBV5-4,NA,CASSRENEKLFF,TGTGCCAGCAGCCGAGAAAATGAAAAACTGTTTTTT
NA,TRBJ2-1,TRBV25-1,TRBD1,CASSTRTGASYNEQFF,TGTGCCAGCAGTACCCGGACAGGGGCGAGCTACAATGAGCAGTTCTTC
NA,TRBJ2-1,TRBV12-3/TRBV12-4,TRBD1,CASSRDRALSEQFF,TGTGCCAGCAGCCGAGACAGGGCTCTCAGTGAGCAGTTCTTC
NA,TRBJ2-5,TRBV20-1,NA,CSGQVEETQYF,TGCAGTGGACAGGTGGAAGAGACCCAGTACTTC
once,TRBJ1-5,TRBV29-1,TRBD1,CSVMGTGKQPQHF,TGCAGCGTTATGGGGACAGGGAAACAGCCCCAGCATTTT
NA,TRBJ2-5,TRBV29-1,NA,CSVERDLETQYF,TGCAGCGTTGAAAGGGATTTAGAGACCCAGTACTTC
NA,TRBJ2-5,TRBV28,TRBD1,CASGTGFTQYF,TGTGCCAGCGGGACAGGGTTTACCCAGTACTTC
once,TRBJ2-6,TRBV30,NA,CAWRRGAKLGANVLTF,TGTGCCTGGAGGAGAGGGGCCAAGTTAGGGGCCAACGTCCTGACTTTC
NA,TRBJ2-3,TRBV6-5,NA,CASSYSLAIGDTQYF,TGTGCCAGCAGTTACTCTCTTGCTATCGGGGATACGCAGTATTTT
few,TRBJ2-2,TRBV20-1,TRBD2,CSANRGAGELFF,TGCAGTGCTAACCGGGGGGCCGGGGAGCTGTTTTTT
NA,TRBJ1-1,TRBV3-1,NA,CASSQDSRVMNTEAFF,TGTGCCAGCAGCCAAGATTCGCGTGTGATGAACACTGAAGCTTTCTTT
NA,TRBJ2-5,TRBV20-1,NA,CSAEPTGLKTQYF,TGCAGTGCTGAGCCAACAGGGTTGAAGACCCAGTACTTC
NA,TRBJ1-5,TRBV10-3,NA,CAISEGGLGDQPQHF,TGTGCCATCAGTGAGGGGGGCCTTGGCGATCAGCCCCAGCATTTT
NA,TRBJ1-2,TRBV5-1,NA,CASSKDGVYGYTF,TGCGCCAGCAGCAAGGACGGGGTCTATGGCTACACCTTC
NA,TRBJ2-2,TRBV6-6,NA,CASRPPTGNTGELFF,TGTGCCAGCAGACCACCGACAGGGAACACCGGGGAGCTGTTTTTT
NA,TRBJ1-5,TRBV20-1,NA,CSAILGGNQPQHF,TGCAGTGCCATTTTGGGGGGCAATCAGCCCCAGCATTTT
NA,TRBJ2-2,TRBV5-1,NA,CASSLEGGRTGELFF,TGCGCCAGCAGCTTGGAGGGGGGCCGAACCGGGGAGCTGTTTTTT
NA,TRBJ2-1,TRBV29-1,NA,CSVYPSTGNNEQFF,TGCAGCGTCTACCCTTCCACAGGTAACAATGAGCAGTTCTTC
NA,TRBJ2-2,TRBV2,NA,CASRVTNTGELFF,TGTGCCAGCAGAGTCACCAACACCGGGGAGCTGTTTTTT
NA,TRBJ2-1,TRBV18,TRBD2,CASSGLAGPRNEQFF,TGTGCCAGCTCGGGTCTAGCGGGGCCGAGAAATGAGCAGTTCTTC
NA,TRBJ2-7,TRBV29-1,TRBD1,CSVVRDSYYEQYF,TGCAGCGTTGTCCGGGACAGCTACTACGAGCAGTACTTC
NA,TRBJ1-5,TRBV20-1,NA,CSARDPSGGPYSNQPQHF,TGCAGTGCTAGAGATCCTTCGGGGGGCCCCTATAGCAATCAGCCCCAGCATTTT
once,TRBJ1-2,TRBV20-1,TRBD1,CSARGGGTGDGYGYTF,TGCAGTGCTAGAGGGGGTGGGACAGGTGACGGGTATGGCTACACCTTC
NA,TRBJ1-1,TRBV3-1,TRBD1,CASSLPPGQGNTEAFF,TGTGCCAGCAGCCTACCTCCGGGACAGGGGAACACTGAAGCTTTCTTT
NA,TRBJ2-3,TRBV7-9,NA,CASSWGGTQYF,TGTGCCAGCAGCTGGGGTGGTACGCAGTATTTT
NA,TRBJ1-2,TRBV11-2,NA,CASSSLTDYGYTF,TGTGCCAGCAGCTCCCTAACGGACTATGGCTACACCTTC
NA,TRBJ2-7,TRBV7-9,TRBD1,CASSSQGFEQYF,TGTGCCAGCAGCTCACAGGGGTTCGAGCAGTACTTC
once,TRBJ2-2,TRBV29-1,TRBD1,CSVVRQGGTGELFF,TGCAGCGTTGTGAGACAGGGGGGGACCGGGGAGCTGTTTTTT
NA,TRBJ2-1,TRBV14,NA,CASSRGGTSQQFF,TGTGCCAGCAGCCGAGGAGGGACTTCCCAGCAGTTCTTC
NA,TRBJ1-1,TRBV13,NA,CASSSRIRGTEAFF,TGTGCCAGCAGCTCGCGAATCAGGGGTACTGAAGCTTTCTTT
NA,TRBJ2-7,TRBV3-1,TRBD1,CASTLGTGFYEQYF,TGTGCCAGCACCCTAGGGACAGGTTTTTACGAGCAGTACTTC
NA,TRBJ2-6,TRBV30,NA,CAWSVLFPGFGGANVLTF,TGTGCCTGGAGTGTCTTGTTTCCGGGTTTTGGTGGGGCCAACGTCCTGACTTTC
NA,TRBJ1-4,TRBV29-1,NA,CSVRWQGSEKLFF,TGCAGCGTTCGGTGGCAGGGAAGTGAAAAACTGTTTTTT
NA,TRBJ2-5,TRBV4-1,NA,CASSQGPQGRVETQYF,TGCGCCAGCAGCCAAGGTCCTCAGGGACGCGTAGAGACCCAGTACTTC
NA,TRBJ2-1,TRBV5-1,TRBD2,CASRISGSGYNEQFF,TGCGCCAGCAGGATTAGCGGGAGTGGCTACAATGAGCAGTTCTTC
NA,TRBJ1-1,TRBV27,NA,CASSLKRDWTEAFF,TGTGCCAGCAGTTTAAAGAGGGATTGGACTGAAGCTTTCTTT